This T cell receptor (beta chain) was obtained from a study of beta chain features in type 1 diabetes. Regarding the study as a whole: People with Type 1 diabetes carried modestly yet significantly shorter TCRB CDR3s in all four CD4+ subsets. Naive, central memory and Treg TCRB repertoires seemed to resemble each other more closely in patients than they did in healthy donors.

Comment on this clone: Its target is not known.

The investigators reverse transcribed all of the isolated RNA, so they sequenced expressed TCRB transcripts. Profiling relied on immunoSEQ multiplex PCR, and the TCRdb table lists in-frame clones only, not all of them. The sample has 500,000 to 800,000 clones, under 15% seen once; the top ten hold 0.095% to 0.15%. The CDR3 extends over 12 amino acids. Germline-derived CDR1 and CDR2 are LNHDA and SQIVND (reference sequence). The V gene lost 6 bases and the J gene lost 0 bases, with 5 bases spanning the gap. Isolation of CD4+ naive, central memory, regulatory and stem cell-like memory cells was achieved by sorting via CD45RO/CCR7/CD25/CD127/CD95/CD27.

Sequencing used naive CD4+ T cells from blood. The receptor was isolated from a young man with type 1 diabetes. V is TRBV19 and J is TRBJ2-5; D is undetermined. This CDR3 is CASSRYQETQYF. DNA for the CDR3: TGTGCCAGTAGCCGGTACCAAGAGACCCAGTACTTC.